These 17 T cell receptor beta chains originate from one sample sequenced in a study of neoadjuvant anti-PD-1 for oral cavity cancer (dated by TCRdb to the early 2020s). The time point label corresponds to: after neoadjuvant nivolumab, at surgical resection. Library preparation employed the immunoSEQ multiplex PCR assay. The table was pulled from immuneACCESS by TCRdb, which kept in-frame rearrangements only. Such tables lose some clones; where checked, under half of the loss comes from unresolved V genes, and the rest has no known cause. The sample contains 63,000 or so clones, roughly 90% of them found a single time. The ten most abundant clones make up 2.5% to 3% of the sample. This material consisted of PBMCs, taken after nivolumab (anti-PD-1) treatment. These receptors all come from a person aged 40 to 85 with oral cavity squamous cell carcinoma.

V and J are TRBV5-1 and TRBJ1-1, with TRBD1 as a possible D gene (6 bases). This CDR3 region has 14 residues. V was shortened by 6 bases and J by 1 base, with 13 bases between the two germline ends. The V gene's germline CDR1 is SGHRS and CDR2 YFSETQ. The CDR3 spells CASNPGRGNTEAFF. The CDR3 coding sequence is TGCGCCAGCAACCCGGGCAGGGGGAACACTGAAGCTTTCTTT.

The chain is built from TRBV7-9 and TRBJ1-2; TRBD1 aligns across 8 bases. This CDR3 is 13 amino acids long. V was clipped by 4 bases and J by 8 bases; unmatched bases: 6. Per germline, CDR1 SEHNR and CDR2 FQNEAQ (reference sequence). For the CDR3, the DNA is TGTGCCAGCAGCTATCAGGGGGCGGAAGGCTACACCTTC. It translates to CASSYQGAEGYTF.

By share of the sample, this clone is medium-sized (0.01 to 0.1%). The rearrangement uses TRBV6-1 and TRBJ2-7; 9 bases line up with TRBD1. This CDR3 has 16 residues. The junction had 11 bases not matched to a gene; V was cut back by 1 base and J by 7 bases. Germline V gene data show CDR1 as MNHNS and CDR2 as SASEGT. The CDR3 sequence is CASSEGGGTGWWEQYF. CDR3 bases: TGTGCCAGCAGTGAAGGAGGAGGGACAGGGTGGTGGGAGCAGTACTTC.

The chain carries TRBV5-1 and TRBJ1-2, with TRBD1 as a possible D gene (6 bases). The CDR3 covers 17 residues. V gave up 0 bases and J gave up 1 base, with 16 bases separating them. CDR1 and CDR2 (germline): SGHRS, YFSETQ. CDR3 sequence reads: CASSLGSTGLGNYGYTF. Here the CDR3 DNA reads TGCGCCAGCAGCTTGGGCTCTACAGGGTTGGGTAACTATGGCTACACCTTC.

This chain links TRBV19 with TRBJ1-4; D unresolved. V lost 3 bases and J lost 0, with 11 bases in between. This CDR3 has 16 residues. Germline-derived CDR1 and CDR2 are LNHDA and SQIVND (reference sequence). CDR3 region: CASSIYSPATNEKLFF. The CDR3 coding sequence is TGTGCCAGTAGTATTTACTCACCTGCAACTAATGAAAAACTGTTTTTT.

The chain couples TRBV6-1 to TRBJ1-1; D is uncertain. V dropped 6 bases and J dropped 5 bases, with 19 bases sitting between them. Germline CDR1 reads MNHNS; CDR2 reads SASEGT. CDR3 size: 15 residues. CDR3 sequence (DNA): TGTGCCAGCAGCACTCAATCCCACCCGGGAACTGAAGCTTTCTTT. The encoded protein is CASSTQSHPGTEAFF.

CDR3 residues: CASSLIGTSGGEETQYF. DNA for the CDR3: TGTGCCAGCAGCTTAATCGGGACTAGCGGGGGTGAAGAGACCCAGTACTTC. V is TRBV7-9 and J is TRBJ2-5; 14 nucleotides align to TRBD2. The V gene's germline CDR1 is SEHNR and CDR2 FQNEAQ (reference sequence). V lost 2 bases, J lost 3 bases, and 5 bases stayed unmatched. This CDR3 contains 17 residues.

The chain is built from TRBV19 and TRBJ1-1; 9 bases align to TRBD1. V gave up 4 bases and J gave up 3 bases; unmatched junction bases: 3. Germline V CDR1 and CDR2: LNHDA, SQIVND (reference sequence). This CDR3 has 14 residues. CDR3 nucleotide sequence: TGTGCCAGTAGTACCGGACAGGGGTACACTGAAGCTTTCTTT. Translating it yields CASSTGQGYTEAFF.

The table lists this clone with a few counts. V gene TRBV30 combines with J gene TRBJ2-1; D might be TRBD1 (6 bases). This CDR3 spans 13 amino acids. CDR1 is GTSNPN, CDR2 SVGIG, per germline (reference sequence). Trimming stripped 0 bases from V and 9 bases from J, with 12 bases between. The CDR3 nucleotides read TGTGCCTGGAGTGTACCCAGGGGTGGTGAGCAGTTCTTC. Translated, it gives CAWSVPRGGEQFF.

V and J are TRBV30 and TRBJ1-2, with D perhaps matching TRBD1 (5 bases). The CDR3 runs to 14 residues. Germline assignment: CDR1 GTSNPN and CDR2 SVGIG (reference sequence). V lost 5 bases to trimming and J lost 8 bases, with 21 bases between them. CDR3: CAWLPTTGAQGYTF. In nucleotides, the CDR3 is TGTGCCTGGCTGCCTACAACCGGGGCCCAAGGCTACACCTTC.

CDR3 nucleotide sequence: TGTGCCAGCAGCCTAAACGGGAACACTGAAGCTTTCTTT. This translates into CASSLNGNTEAFF. V usage is TRBV11-2 and J usage is TRBJ1-1; D gene uncertain. CDR3 length equals 13 residues. CDR1 and CDR2 from the germline V gene are SGHAT and FQNNGV. V lost 5 bases to trimming and J lost 1 base, with 8 bases between them.

The gene calls are TRBV10-1 and TRBJ2-3; no reliable D call. CDR3 length: 13 amino acids. Trimming took 3 bases from V and 8 from J, leaving 12 bases between them. Germline CDR1 is WNHNN and CDR2 is SYGVQD (reference sequence). The CDR3 DNA is TGCGCCAGCAGTGACGGTAGCTCCGGTACGCAGTATTTT. Its translation: CASSDGSSGTQYF.

V is TRBV29-1 and J is TRBJ2-7; 8 bases line up with TRBD1. Germline V gene data show CDR1 as SQVTM and CDR2 as ANQGSEA. The CDR3 spans 12 residues. V lost 2 bases to trimming and J lost 7 bases; unmatched junction nucleotides: 4. CDR3 in DNA: TGCAGCGTTGAACAGGGGGCGGATGAGCAGTACTTC. Residues: CSVEQGADEQYF.

The chain has TRBV7-9 and TRBJ1-1; tentatively, D is TRBD1 (5 bases). This CDR3 is built from 16 residues. The germline CDR1 and CDR2 sequences are SEHNR and FQNEAQ (reference sequence). Trimming removed 1 base at V and 1 base at J, with 13 bases between. The DNA of the CDR3 is TGTGCCAGCAGCTTAGGGGCGGGGGTAGGGAACACTGAAGCTTTCTTT. It is translated as CASSLGAGVGNTEAFF.

This chain joins TRBV6-5 and TRBJ2-7, with 7 bases identical to TRBD1. V dropped 7 bases and J dropped 4; count of bases not matched to a gene: 7. CDR3 size: 13 residues. The germline gives CDR1 MNHEY, CDR2 SVGAGI. The CDR3 is CASTEGARYEQYF. DNA for the CDR3: TGTGCCAGCACTGAGGGGGCCAGATACGAGCAGTACTTC.

This chain joins TRBV19 and TRBJ1-5; 8 bases agree with TRBD1. The V segment lost 0 bases and the J segment 11 bases; nucleotides outside the gene matches: 3. The germline CDR1 and CDR2 sequences are LNHDA and SQIVND (reference sequence). The CDR3 is 13 residues long. CDR3 sequence reads: CASSIDQDRAQHF. CDR3 nucleotide sequence: TGTGCCAGTAGTATAGACCAGGACAGGGCCCAGCATTTT.

CDR3 in DNA: TGTGCCAGCAGTCCCTCAGGGACAGTTGGCTACGAGCAGTACTTC. As protein: CASSPSGTVGYEQYF. J is TRBJ2-7 and V is TRBV6-6; TRBD1 agrees at 7 bases. The J segment lost 3 bases and the V segment lost 5 bases, leaving 10 bases of the junction unmatched. Germline values: CDR1 MNHNY, CDR2 SVGAGI (reference sequence). The CDR3 is made up of 15 amino acids.